Listed below are T cell receptor beta chains from one sample, sequenced in a study of T cell repertoires in cytomegalovirus infection. TCRdb reprocessed the reads with MiXCR, giving one entry per CDR3 protein. The repertoire consists of 370,000 or so distinct CDR3 sequences, with approximately 30% occurring once and the leading ten covering approximately 13%. No cognate antigen is known for these TCRs. The sample here was cultured PBMCs, taken from culture after CMV antigen stimulation. These receptors were taken from a human donor in good health (CMV status not recorded). Some clones in this sample may be carry-over from other donors' samples. Each CDR3 is given with its conserved first and last residue. A D gene is named only where the DNA matches it firmly. Part of the rows lack a size; the others show once, few, many or a class for expanded clones.

clone_size	v_call	j_call	d_call	cdr3_aa	cdr3_nt
-	TRBV28	TRBJ1-5	-	CASIPGSYGGQPQHF	TGTGCCAGCATCCCCGGGTCCTACGGAGGCCAGCCCCAGCATTTT
many	TRBV7-2	TRBJ2-1	-	CASSLSRSRNEQFF	TGTGCCAGCAGCCTCTCACGATCCCGGAATGAGCAGTTCTTC
few	TRBV7-4	TRBJ2-7	-	CASSLDSPTDYTYEQYF	TGTGCCAGCAGCTTAGACAGCCCAACAGACTATACCTACGAGCAGTACTTC
-	TRBV7-2	TRBJ1-5	-	CASSYTGFNQPQHF	TGTGCCAGCAGCTATACGGGGTTCAATCAGCCCCAGCATTTT
-	TRBV5-1	TRBJ1-1	-	CASSLKSRGRLNTEAFF	TGCGCCAGCAGCTTGAAGAGCAGGGGTCGGTTGAACACTGAAGCTTTCTTT
-	TRBV12-3/TRBV12-4	TRBJ1-5	TRBD1	CASSLTGAENQPQHF	TGTGCCAGCAGTTTAACAGGGGCGGAGAATCAGCCCCAGCATTTT
-	TRBV6-6	TRBJ1-1	-	CASSNRGTEAFF	TGTGCCAGCAGTAATAGGGGAACTGAAGCTTTCTTT
many	TRBV2	TRBJ2-3	TRBD2	CASSYPLAGGVTDTQYF	TGTGCCAGCAGTTACCCTTTAGCGGGAGGGGTCACAGATACGCAGTATTTT
-	TRBV4-1	TRBJ1-3	TRBD1	CASSQGQGRGRKGNTIYF	TGCGCCAGCAGCCAAGGACAGGGCAGGGGCCGAAAGGGAAACACCATATATTTT
-	TRBV7-9	TRBJ2-7	-	CASSLAGLDEQYF	TGTGCCAGCAGCTTAGCCGGACTCGACGAGCAGTACTTC
-	TRBV6-2/TRBV6-3	TRBJ2-1	-	CASSYSDYVKFF	TGTGCCAGCAGTTACTCAGACTATGTTAAGTTCTTC
-	TRBV6-1	TRBJ2-1	TRBD2	CASSVRGGADEQFF	TGTGCCAGCAGTGTGCGGGGGGGGGCGGATGAGCAGTTCTTC
many	TRBV14	TRBJ2-1	-	CASSQDRLVEFF	TGTGCCAGCAGCCAAGATAGGCTAGTAGAGTTCTTC
-	TRBV12-3/TRBV12-4	TRBJ2-2	TRBD2	CASSPSGRNTGELFF	TGTGCCAGCAGTCCCAGCGGGAGAAATACCGGGGAGCTGTTTTTT
few	TRBV5-4	TRBJ2-3	TRBD2	CASSDIKTSGRVTDTQYF	TGTGCCAGCAGTGATATAAAGACTAGCGGGAGGGTCACAGATACGCAGTATTTT
-	TRBV15	TRBJ2-5	TRBD1	CATSSTGTGQETQYF	TGTGCCACCAGCAGCACCGGGACAGGCCAAGAGACCCAGTACTTC
-	TRBV7-6	TRBJ2-3	TRBD2	CASSFGLAGTTDTQYF	TGTGCTAGCAGCTTCGGACTAGCGGGGACCACAGATACGCAGTATTTT
-	TRBV30	TRBJ2-1	-	CAWMRDSYNEQFF	TGTGCCTGGATGAGGGATTCATACAATGAGCAGTTCTTC
many	TRBV7-2	TRBJ1-2	TRBD1	CASSLYMGQAKGYTF	TGTGCCAGCAGCTTATACATGGGACAGGCGAAAGGCTACACCTTC
few	TRBV7-9	TRBJ1-2	TRBD1	CASSLVGGQGAYGYTF	TGTGCCAGCAGCTTAGTTGGCGGACAGGGCGCCTATGGCTACACCTTC
-	TRBV20-1	TRBJ2-7	TRBD2	CSARLLAGVGEQYF	TGCAGTGCTAGGTTGCTAGCGGGAGTTGGCGAGCAGTACTTC
few	TRBV28	TRBJ1-4	-	CASGPSVYEKLFF	TGTGCCAGCGGGCCGTCAGTTTATGAAAAACTGTTTTTT
-	TRBV7-2	TRBJ2-3	-	CASSLAHRLHGTDTQYF	TGTGCCAGCAGCTTAGCGCATCGACTGCACGGGACAGATACGCAGTATTTT
few	TRBV6-2/TRBV6-3	TRBJ2-7	-	CASSFQRPYEQYF	TGTGCCAGCAGTTTCCAGCGACCCTACGAGCAGTACTTC
few	TRBV19	TRBJ2-3	TRBD2	CASKSTSGRKDTQYF	TGTGCCAGTAAAAGCACTAGCGGGAGGAAAGATACGCAGTATTTT
-	TRBV29-1	TRBJ1-1	-	CSVHYGTSRWAEAFF	TGCAGCGTGCACTACGGGACGTCTCGCTGGGCTGAAGCTTTCTTT
-	TRBV6-2/TRBV6-3	TRBJ2-1	-	CASSYGQLVQFF	TGTGCCAGCAGTTATGGGCAGCTAGTGCAGTTCTTC
-	TRBV5-1	TRBJ2-1	-	CASSLSSTNNEQFF	TGCGCCAGCAGCTTGTCGTCGACCAACAATGAGCAGTTCTTC
-	TRBV29-1	TRBJ1-4	-	CSVLRTVATNEKLFF	TGCAGCGTGTTAAGGACAGTTGCAACTAATGAAAAACTGTTTTTT